Listed below are T cell receptor beta chains from one sample, sequenced in a study of blood T cell repertoires in COVID-19. The protocol was immunoSEQ multiplex PCR, while the TCRdb copy is restricted to in-frame clones and leaves out a portion. The data show some 15,000 clones, with roughly 87% seen just once and more than 4.5% held by the top ten. The sequenced sample consisted of peripheral blood. All receptors derive from a human donor in a cohort sampled during active COVID-19. CDR3s include the opening cysteine and the closing phenylalanine or tryptophan. Each record gives: clone size, J gene, D gene, V gene, CDR3 protein, CDR3 DNA. A D gene is named only where the DNA matches it firmly. The size field is filled for only some rows; it gives once, few, many or a size class.

size: NA
J: TRBJ2-2
D: NA
V: TRBV2
CDR3: CASSETRSVAAELFF
DNA: TGTGCCAGCAGTGAGACCCGAAGTGTGGCGGCGGAGCTGTTTTTT

size: NA
J: TRBJ1-3
D: NA
V: TRBV19
CDR3: CASSIGLSGNTIYF
DNA: TGTGCCAGTAGTATAGGACTGTCTGGAAACACCATATATTTT

size: NA
J: TRBJ1-1
D: NA
V: TRBV6-6
CDR3: CASSYSEGNTEAFF
DNA: TGTGCCAGCAGTTACTCAGAGGGGAACACTGAAGCTTTCTTT

size: NA
J: TRBJ1-4
D: TRBD1
V: TRBV27
CDR3: CASSSPWTGNEKLFF
DNA: TGTGCCAGCAGTAGCCCATGGACAGGGAATGAAAAACTGTTTTTT

size: once
J: TRBJ1-2
D: TRBD1
V: TRBV7-2
CDR3: CASSPTGAYGYTF
DNA: TGTGCCAGCAGCCCCACAGGGGCCTATGGCTACACCTTC

size: NA
J: TRBJ1-2
D: TRBD1
V: TRBV5-4
CDR3: CASSWGGQGQGYTF
DNA: TGTGCCAGCAGCTGGGGGGGACAGGGCCAGGGCTACACCTTC

size: once
J: TRBJ2-3
D: TRBD1
V: TRBV24-1
CDR3: CATSDPRTGRTDTQYF
DNA: TGTGCCACCAGCGACCCCCGGACAGGGCGCACAGATACGCAGTATTTT

size: NA
J: TRBJ1-6
D: NA
V: TRBV6-5
CDR3: CASRPGTGRNSPLHF
DNA: TGTGCCAGCAGGCCTGGTACAGGGCGGAATTCACCCCTCCACTTT

size: NA
J: TRBJ2-1
D: NA
V: TRBV28
CDR3: CASSPPRTVWGEQFF
DNA: TGTGCCAGCAGTCCCCCCCGGACAGTTTGGGGTGAGCAGTTCTTC

size: NA
J: TRBJ2-7
D: NA
V: TRBV7-2
CDR3: CASSFTSPYEQYF
DNA: TGTGCCAGCAGCTTTACTTCACCCTACGAGCAGTACTTC

size: NA
J: TRBJ2-2
D: TRBD1
V: TRBV5-1
CDR3: CASSLATGGRTGELFF
DNA: TGCGCCAGCAGCTTGGCAACAGGGGGCCGCACCGGGGAGCTGTTTTTT

size: NA
J: TRBJ2-4
D: TRBD2
V: TRBV6-1
CDR3: CASSDGLSGRNIQYF
DNA: TGTGCCAGCAGTGACGGTCTCAGCGGGAGGAACATTCAGTACTTC

size: NA
J: TRBJ2-1
D: TRBD2
V: TRBV4-2
CDR3: CASSPWTSGSDEQFF
DNA: TGTGCCAGCAGCCCATGGACTAGCGGGAGTGATGAGCAGTTCTTC

size: NA
J: TRBJ2-1
D: TRBD2
V: TRBV7-3
CDR3: CASSPGLAEVGEQFF
DNA: TGTGCCAGCAGCCCCGGACTAGCGGAGGTGGGTGAGCAGTTCTTC

size: NA
J: TRBJ2-3
D: NA
V: TRBV19
CDR3: CASSSGQPATDTQYF
DNA: TGTGCCAGTAGTAGTGGACAGCCTGCCACAGATACGCAGTATTTT

size: NA
J: TRBJ1-1
D: NA
V: TRBV7-2
CDR3: CASSLDRFRTEAFF
DNA: TGTGCCAGCAGCCTAGACCGGTTCAGGACTGAAGCTTTCTTT

size: NA
J: TRBJ2-1
D: TRBD2
V: TRBV28
CDR3: CASSKQAGGSYNEQFF
DNA: TGTGCCAGCAGTAAGCAGGCGGGGGGCTCCTACAATGAGCAGTTCTTC

size: NA
J: TRBJ2-3
D: NA
V: TRBV7-2
CDR3: CASSPQGSTDTQYF
DNA: TGTGCCAGCAGCCCACAGGGCAGCACAGATACGCAGTATTTT

size: NA
J: TRBJ1-4
D: TRBD1
V: TRBV27
CDR3: CASSRQGVTNEKLFF
DNA: TGTGCCAGCAGCCGCCAGGGGGTAACTAATGAAAAACTGTTTTTT

size: NA
J: TRBJ1-1
D: TRBD1
V: TRBV12-3/TRBV12-4
CDR3: CASPDRGTEAFF
DNA: TGTGCCAGCCCGGACAGGGGGACTGAAGCTTTCTTT

size: NA
J: TRBJ2-5
D: TRBD1
V: TRBV2
CDR3: CASSRGQGRETQYF
DNA: TGTGCCAGCAGCCGGGGACAGGGAAGAGAGACCCAGTACTTC

size: NA
J: TRBJ2-3
D: NA
V: TRBV27
CDR3: CASSYPSSGDTDTQYF
DNA: TGTGCCAGCAGTTATCCATCAAGCGGAGACACAGATACGCAGTATTTT

size: NA
J: TRBJ2-1
D: TRBD1
V: TRBV28
CDR3: CASSSRQGASEQFF
DNA: TGTGCCAGCAGTTCCAGACAGGGGGCGAGTGAGCAGTTCTTC

size: NA
J: TRBJ2-3
D: NA
V: TRBV4-3
CDR3: CASSQVSRDTDTQYF
DNA: TGCGCCAGCAGCCAAGTGTCCAGGGACACAGATACGCAGTATTTT

size: NA
J: TRBJ2-5
D: TRBD2
V: TRBV7-7
CDR3: CASSELLAGAQETQYF
DNA: TGTGCTAGCAGCGAGTTACTAGCGGGAGCTCAAGAGACCCAGTACTTC

size: NA
J: TRBJ2-3
D: TRBD1
V: TRBV7-3
CDR3: CASSPDRGRTDTQYF
DNA: TGTGCCAGCAGCCCGGACAGGGGGCGAACAGATACGCAGTATTTT

size: once
J: TRBJ2-7
D: NA
V: TRBV6-5
CDR3: CASKGIYEQYF
DNA: TGTGCCAGCAAGGGGATCTACGAGCAGTACTTC

size: NA
J: TRBJ1-2
D: NA
V: TRBV9
CDR3: CASSVGSPADGYTF
DNA: TGTGCCAGCAGCGTAGGGTCCCCCGCGGATGGCTACACCTTC

size: NA
J: TRBJ2-1
D: TRBD2
V: TRBV27
CDR3: CASSPGLAGYNEQFF
DNA: TGTGCCAGCAGTCCGGGACTAGCGGGCTACAATGAGCAGTTCTTC

size: NA
J: TRBJ1-2
D: TRBD1
V: TRBV5-1
CDR3: CASSPQGQDYGYTF
DNA: TGCGCCAGCAGCCCCCAAGGACAGGACTATGGCTACACCTTC

size: NA
J: TRBJ1-1
D: NA
V: TRBV11-2
CDR3: CASSESLNTEAFF
DNA: TGTGCCAGCAGCGAGAGTTTGAACACTGAAGCTTTCTTT

size: NA
J: TRBJ1-1
D: NA
V: TRBV3-1/TRBV3-2
CDR3: CASSQLQALENTEAFF
DNA: TGTGCCAGCAGCCAACTCCAGGCCTTGGAGAACACTGAAGCTTTCTTT

size: NA
J: TRBJ2-7
D: NA
V: TRBV6-5
CDR3: CASIEGSYEQYF
DNA: TGTGCCAGCATAGAGGGCTCCTACGAGCAGTACTTC

size: NA
J: TRBJ1-2
D: NA
V: TRBV6-5
CDR3: CASITGQGGYTF
DNA: TGTGCCAGCATCACAGGGCAAGGCGGCTACACCTTC

size: NA
J: TRBJ2-7
D: NA
V: TRBV5-4
CDR3: CASSFLGDEQYF
DNA: TGTGCCAGCAGCTTTTTAGGGGACGAGCAGTACTTC

size: NA
J: TRBJ2-7
D: TRBD2
V: TRBV12-5
CDR3: CASGPDGREQYF
DNA: TGTGCTAGTGGTCCGGACGGGAGGGAGCAGTACTTC

size: once
J: TRBJ1-4
D: NA
V: TRBV24-1
CDR3: CATSDLNSGELFF
DNA: TGTGCCACCAGTGATTTGAATTCAGGGGAACTGTTTTTT

size: NA
J: TRBJ2-1
D: NA
V: TRBV7-2
CDR3: CASSPYLGGEQFF
DNA: TGTGCCAGCAGCCCTTACCTAGGGGGTGAGCAGTTCTTC

size: NA
J: TRBJ1-5
D: NA
V: TRBV7-2
CDR3: CASSLIGGGQPQHF
DNA: TGTGCCAGCAGCTTAATAGGTGGGGGCCAGCCCCAGCATTTT

size: NA
J: TRBJ2-5
D: TRBD2
V: TRBV10-3
CDR3: CASTRGGGETQYF
DNA: TGTGCCAGCACTCGGGGGGGCGGAGAGACCCAGTACTTC

size: NA
J: TRBJ2-3
D: TRBD2
V: TRBV18
CDR3: CASAGSGTSGRAEADTQYF
DNA: TGTGCCAGCGCCGGTTCCGGGACTAGCGGGAGGGCGGAAGCAGATACGCAGTATTTT

size: NA
J: TRBJ2-3
D: TRBD2
V: TRBV5-1
CDR3: CASSLTSGDTDTQYF
DNA: TGCGCCAGCAGCTTGACTAGCGGAGACACAGATACGCAGTATTTT

size: NA
J: TRBJ2-7
D: TRBD1
V: TRBV7-6
CDR3: CASSPFGQGSYEQYF
DNA: TGTGCCAGCAGCCCCTTTGGACAGGGCTCCTACGAGCAGTACTTC

size: medium-sized
J: TRBJ2-2
D: TRBD2
V: TRBV19
CDR3: CASSTPPSGSPGELFF
DNA: TGTGCCAGTAGTACCCCCCCTAGCGGCTCCCCCGGGGAGCTGTTTTTT

size: NA
J: TRBJ1-1
D: TRBD1
V: TRBV7-9
CDR3: CASSLLGQGEAFF
DNA: TGTGCCAGCAGCCTACTCGGACAGGGGGAAGCTTTCTTT

size: NA
J: TRBJ2-1
D: NA
V: TRBV5-1
CDR3: CASSLETGMYNEQFF
DNA: TGCGCCAGCAGCTTGGAAACAGGGATGTACAATGAGCAGTTCTTC

size: NA
J: TRBJ2-7
D: NA
V: TRBV28
CDR3: CASSRFVNTIPYEQYF
DNA: TGTGCCAGCAGCCGATTCGTGAACACGATCCCCTACGAGCAGTACTTC

size: once
J: TRBJ1-1
D: TRBD1
V: TRBV30
CDR3: CAWSGSDRGGTEAFF
DNA: TGTGCCTGGAGTGGGTCGGACAGGGGCGGCACTGAAGCTTTCTTT

size: NA
J: TRBJ2-1
D: NA
V: TRBV4-3
CDR3: CASSQEGGEGAYNEQFF
DNA: TGCGCCAGCAGCCAAGAAGGGGGGGAGGGGGCCTACAATGAGCAGTTCTTC

size: few
J: TRBJ1-5
D: TRBD1
V: TRBV28
CDR3: CASSLVTGNVQPQHF
DNA: TGTGCCAGCAGTTTAGTGACAGGGAACGTTCAGCCCCAGCATTTT

size: once
J: TRBJ2-3
D: NA
V: TRBV16
CDR3: CASSPNIQSTDTQYF
DNA: TGTGCCAGCAGCCCCAATATACAGAGCACAGATACGCAGTATTTT

size: NA
J: TRBJ2-1
D: NA
V: TRBV27
CDR3: CATPGGNYNEQFF
DNA: TGTGCCACCCCCGGGGGAAACTACAATGAGCAGTTCTTC

size: NA
J: TRBJ2-7
D: NA
V: TRBV3-1/TRBV3-2
CDR3: CASSQGLITSYEQYF
DNA: TGTGCCAGCAGCCAAGGGCTTATTACCTCCTACGAGCAGTACTTC

size: NA
J: TRBJ2-7
D: NA
V: TRBV25-1
CDR3: CASSEITLQGVEQYF
DNA: TGTGCCAGCAGTGAAATTACCTTACAGGGAGTAGAGCAGTACTTC